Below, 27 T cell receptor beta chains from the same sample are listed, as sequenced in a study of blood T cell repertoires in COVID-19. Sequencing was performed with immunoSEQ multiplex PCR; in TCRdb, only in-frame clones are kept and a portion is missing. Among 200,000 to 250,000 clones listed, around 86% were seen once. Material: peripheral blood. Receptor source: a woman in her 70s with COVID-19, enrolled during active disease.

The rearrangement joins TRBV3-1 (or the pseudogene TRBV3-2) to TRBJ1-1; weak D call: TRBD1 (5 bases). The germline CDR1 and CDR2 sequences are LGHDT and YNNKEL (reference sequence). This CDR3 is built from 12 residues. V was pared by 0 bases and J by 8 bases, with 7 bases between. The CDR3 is CASSQEHREAFF. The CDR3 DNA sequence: TGTGCCAGCAGCCAAGAGCACAGGGAAGCTTTCTTT.

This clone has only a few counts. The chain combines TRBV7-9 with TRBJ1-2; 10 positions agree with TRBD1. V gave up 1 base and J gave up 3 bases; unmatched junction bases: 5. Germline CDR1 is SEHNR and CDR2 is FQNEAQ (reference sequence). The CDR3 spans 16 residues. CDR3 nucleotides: TGTGCCAGCAGCTTAGGAGGGACAGGGGTCGACTATGGCTACACCTTC. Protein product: CASSLGGTGVDYGYTF.

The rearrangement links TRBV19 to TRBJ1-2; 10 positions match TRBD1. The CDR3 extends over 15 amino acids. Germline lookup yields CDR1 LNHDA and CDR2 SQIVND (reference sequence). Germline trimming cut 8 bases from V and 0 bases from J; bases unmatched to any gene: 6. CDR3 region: CASGDRGATNYGYTF. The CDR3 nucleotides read TGTGCCAGTGGGGACAGGGGCGCGACTAACTATGGCTACACCTTC. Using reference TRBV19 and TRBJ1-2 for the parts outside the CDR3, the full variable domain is DGGITQSPKYLFRKEGQNVTLSCEQNLNHDAMYWYRQDPGQGLRLIYYSQIVNDFQKGDIAEGYSVSREKKESFPLTVTSAQKNPTAFYLCASGDRGATNYGYTFGSGTRLTVV.

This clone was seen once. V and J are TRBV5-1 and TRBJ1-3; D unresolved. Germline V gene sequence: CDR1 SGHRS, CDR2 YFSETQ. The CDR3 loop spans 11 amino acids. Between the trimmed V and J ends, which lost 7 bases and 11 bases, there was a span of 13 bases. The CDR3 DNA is TGCGCCAGCGGCAACGACAACCCCATATATTTT. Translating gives CASGNDNPIYF.

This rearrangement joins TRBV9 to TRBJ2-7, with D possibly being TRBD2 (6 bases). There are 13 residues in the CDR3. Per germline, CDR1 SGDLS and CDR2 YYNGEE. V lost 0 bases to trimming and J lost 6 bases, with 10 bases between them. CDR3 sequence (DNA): TGTGCCAGCAGCGTAGTGGAGGGAACCGAGCAGTACTTC. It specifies CASSVVEGTEQYF.

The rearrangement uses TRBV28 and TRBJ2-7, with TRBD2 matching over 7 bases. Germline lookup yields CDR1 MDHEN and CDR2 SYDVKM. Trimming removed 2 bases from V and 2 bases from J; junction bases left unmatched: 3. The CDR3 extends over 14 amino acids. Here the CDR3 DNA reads TGTGCCAGCAGTTTACGGGGAGGGGCCTACGAGCAGTACTTC. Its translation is CASSLRGGAYEQYF. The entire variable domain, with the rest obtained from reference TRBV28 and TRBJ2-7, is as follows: DVKVTQSSRYLVKRTGEKVFLECVQDMDHENMFWYRQDPGLGLRLIYFSYDVKMKEKGDIPEGYSVSREKKERFSLILESASTNQTSMYLCASSLRGGAYEQYFGPGTRLTVT.

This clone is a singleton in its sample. The CDR3 is CASSLVGNYGYTF. The CDR3 nucleotides read TGCGCCAGCAGCTTGGTCGGGAACTATGGCTACACCTTC. This sequence joins TRBV5-1 and TRBJ1-2; the D is unclear. The germline CDR1 and CDR2 sequences are SGHRS and YFSETQ. The CDR3 consists of 13 residues. The germline V and J ends were trimmed by 0 bases and 2 bases, with 5 bases remaining between them.

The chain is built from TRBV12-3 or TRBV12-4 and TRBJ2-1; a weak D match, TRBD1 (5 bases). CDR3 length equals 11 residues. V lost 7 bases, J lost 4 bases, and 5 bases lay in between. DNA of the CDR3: TGTGCCAGCACAGGGTACAATGAGCAGTTCTTC. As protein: CASTGYNEQFF.

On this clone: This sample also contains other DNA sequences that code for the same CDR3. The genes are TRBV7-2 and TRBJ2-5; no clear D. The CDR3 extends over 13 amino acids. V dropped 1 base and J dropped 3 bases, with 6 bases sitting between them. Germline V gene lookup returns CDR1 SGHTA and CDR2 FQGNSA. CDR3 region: CASSLVREETQYF. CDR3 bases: TGTGCCAGCAGCTTAGTCCGGGAAGAGACCCAGTACTTC.

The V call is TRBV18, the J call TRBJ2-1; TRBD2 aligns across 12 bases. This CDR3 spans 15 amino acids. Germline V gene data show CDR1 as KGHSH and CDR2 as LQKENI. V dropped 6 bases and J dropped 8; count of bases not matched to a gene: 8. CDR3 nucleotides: TGTGCCAGCTCTCGGACTAGCGGGGCAATCGATGAGCAGTTCTTC. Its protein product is CASSRTSGAIDEQFF.

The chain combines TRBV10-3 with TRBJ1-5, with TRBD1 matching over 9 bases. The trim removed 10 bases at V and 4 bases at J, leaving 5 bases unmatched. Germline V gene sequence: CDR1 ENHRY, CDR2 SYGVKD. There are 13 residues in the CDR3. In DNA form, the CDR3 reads TGTGCCACCCTCGGACAGGGGAATCAGCCCCAGCATTTT. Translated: CATLGQGNQPQHF.

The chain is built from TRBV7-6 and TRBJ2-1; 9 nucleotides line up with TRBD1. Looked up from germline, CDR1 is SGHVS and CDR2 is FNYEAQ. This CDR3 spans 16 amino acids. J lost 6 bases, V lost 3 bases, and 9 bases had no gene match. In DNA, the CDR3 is TGTGCCAGCAGCTTGCTCCGGGACAGGGTTTCCAATGAGCAGTTCTTC. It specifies CASSLLRDRVSNEQFF.

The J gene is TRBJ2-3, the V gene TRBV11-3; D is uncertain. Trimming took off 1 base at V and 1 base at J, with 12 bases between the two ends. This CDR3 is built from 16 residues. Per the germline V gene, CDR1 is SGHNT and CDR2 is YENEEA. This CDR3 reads CASSLGTRQGTDTQYF. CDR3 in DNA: TGTGCCAGCAGCTTAGGTACCAGGCAGGGCACAGATACGCAGTATTTT.

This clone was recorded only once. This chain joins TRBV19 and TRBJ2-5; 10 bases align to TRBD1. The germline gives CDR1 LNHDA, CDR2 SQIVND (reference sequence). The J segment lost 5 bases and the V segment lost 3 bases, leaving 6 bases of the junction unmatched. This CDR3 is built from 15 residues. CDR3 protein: CASSIQTGGRETQYF. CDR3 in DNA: TGTGCCAGTAGTATCCAGACAGGGGGCCGGGAGACCCAGTACTTC.

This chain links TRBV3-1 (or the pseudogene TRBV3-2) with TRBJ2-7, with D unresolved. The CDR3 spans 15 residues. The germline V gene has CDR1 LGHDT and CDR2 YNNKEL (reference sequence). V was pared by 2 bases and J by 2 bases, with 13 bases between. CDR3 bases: TGTGCCAGCAGCCAACGTGGAGCAGCCACCTACGAGCAGTACTTC. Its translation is CASSQRGAATYEQYF.

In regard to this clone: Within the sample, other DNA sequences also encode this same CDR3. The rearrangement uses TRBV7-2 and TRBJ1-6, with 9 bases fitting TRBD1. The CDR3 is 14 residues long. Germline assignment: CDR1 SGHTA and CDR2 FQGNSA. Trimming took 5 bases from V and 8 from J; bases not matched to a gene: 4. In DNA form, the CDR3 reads TGTGCCAGCAGCGGGGACAGGGCAGATTCACCCCTCCACTTT. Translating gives CASSGDRADSPLHF. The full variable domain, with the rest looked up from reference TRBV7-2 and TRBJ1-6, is GAGVSQSPSNKVTEKGKDVELRCDPISGHTALYWYRQSLGQGLEFLIYFQGNSAPDKSGLPSDRFSAERTGGSVSTLTIQRTQQEDSAVYLCASSGDRADSPLHFGNGTRLTVT.

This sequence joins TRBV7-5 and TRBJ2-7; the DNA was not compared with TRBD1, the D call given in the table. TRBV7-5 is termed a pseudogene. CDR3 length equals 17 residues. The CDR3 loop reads CARSLAPLNRDRLEQYF. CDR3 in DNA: TGTGCCAGAAGCTTAGCCCCCCTTAACCGGGACAGGCTTGAGCAGTACTTC.

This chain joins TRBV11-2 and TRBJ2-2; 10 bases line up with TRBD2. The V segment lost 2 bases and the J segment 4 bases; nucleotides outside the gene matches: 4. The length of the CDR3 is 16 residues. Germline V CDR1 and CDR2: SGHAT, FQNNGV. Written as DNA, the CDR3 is TGTGCCAGCAGCTTACGGACTAGCGGAGCCACCGGGGAGCTGTTTTTT. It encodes CASSLRTSGATGELFF.

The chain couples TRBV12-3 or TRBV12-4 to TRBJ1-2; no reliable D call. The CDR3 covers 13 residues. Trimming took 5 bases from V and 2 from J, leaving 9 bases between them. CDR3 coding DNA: TGTGCCAGCAGTCAACAGTCGAACTATGGCTACACCTTC. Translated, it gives CASSQQSNYGYTF.

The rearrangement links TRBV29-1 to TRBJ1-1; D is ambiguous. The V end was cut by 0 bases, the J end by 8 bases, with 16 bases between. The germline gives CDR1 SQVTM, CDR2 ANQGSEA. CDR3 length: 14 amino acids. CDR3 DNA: TGCAGCGTTGAAGATTATCCTAGAGGAGGAGAAGCTTTCTTT. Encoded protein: CSVEDYPRGGEAFF.

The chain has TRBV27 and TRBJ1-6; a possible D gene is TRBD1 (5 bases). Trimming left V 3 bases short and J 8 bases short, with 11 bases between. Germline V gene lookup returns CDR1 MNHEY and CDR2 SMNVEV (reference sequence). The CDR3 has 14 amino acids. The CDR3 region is CASSFGGGYSPLHF. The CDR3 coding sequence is TGTGCCAGCAGTTTTGGGGGGGGGTATTCACCCCTCCACTTT.

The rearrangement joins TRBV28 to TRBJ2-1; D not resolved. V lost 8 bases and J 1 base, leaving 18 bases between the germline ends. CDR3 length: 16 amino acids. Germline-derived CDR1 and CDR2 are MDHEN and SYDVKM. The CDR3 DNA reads TGTGCCAGCGAGTCCCCGGCGGCTGGGTCCTACAATGAGCAGTTCTTC. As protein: CASESPAAGSYNEQFF.

CDR3 nucleotide sequence: TGTGCCAGCTCACTCACTAGCGGGAGGGCCGGGTATGAGCAGTTCTTC. It translates to CASSLTSGRAGYEQFF. This sequence joins TRBV18 and TRBJ2-1; 13 bases align to TRBD2. In germline, CDR1 is KGHSH, CDR2 LQKENI. J lost 8 bases, V lost 4 bases, and 8 bases had no gene match. The CDR3 length is 16 residues.

CDR3 nucleotides: TGTGCCAGCAGCTTGGGCGGACTAGCGGGAAGGACCCAGTACTTC. Translating gives CASSLGGLAGRTQYF. The genes are TRBV7-2 and TRBJ2-5, with TRBD2 matching over 12 bases. Unmatched junction bases numbered 6, after V lost 3 bases and J lost 7 bases. The CDR3 runs 15 residues. From germline, CDR1 is SGHTA and CDR2 FQGNSA.

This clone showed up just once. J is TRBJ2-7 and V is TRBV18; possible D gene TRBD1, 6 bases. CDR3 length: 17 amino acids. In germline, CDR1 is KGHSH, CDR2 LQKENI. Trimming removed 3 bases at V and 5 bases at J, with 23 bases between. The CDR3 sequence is CASSPFRDTPQTDEQYF. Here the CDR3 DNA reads TGTGCCAGCTCACCTTTCCGGGACACCCCTCAAACCGACGAGCAGTACTTC.

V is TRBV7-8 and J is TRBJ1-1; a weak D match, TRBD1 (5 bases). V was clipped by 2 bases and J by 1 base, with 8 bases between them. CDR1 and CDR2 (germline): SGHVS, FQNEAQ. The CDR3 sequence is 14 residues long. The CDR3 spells CASSLTGANTEAFF. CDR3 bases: TGTGCCAGCAGCTTAACAGGAGCGAACACTGAAGCTTTCTTT.

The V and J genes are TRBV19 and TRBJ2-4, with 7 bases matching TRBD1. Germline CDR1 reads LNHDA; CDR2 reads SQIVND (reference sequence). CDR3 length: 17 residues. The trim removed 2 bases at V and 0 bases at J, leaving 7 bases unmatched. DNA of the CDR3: TGTGCCAGTAGTATAACCCCGACAGGGTTAGCCAAAAACATTCAGTACTTC. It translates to CASSITPTGLAKNIQYF.